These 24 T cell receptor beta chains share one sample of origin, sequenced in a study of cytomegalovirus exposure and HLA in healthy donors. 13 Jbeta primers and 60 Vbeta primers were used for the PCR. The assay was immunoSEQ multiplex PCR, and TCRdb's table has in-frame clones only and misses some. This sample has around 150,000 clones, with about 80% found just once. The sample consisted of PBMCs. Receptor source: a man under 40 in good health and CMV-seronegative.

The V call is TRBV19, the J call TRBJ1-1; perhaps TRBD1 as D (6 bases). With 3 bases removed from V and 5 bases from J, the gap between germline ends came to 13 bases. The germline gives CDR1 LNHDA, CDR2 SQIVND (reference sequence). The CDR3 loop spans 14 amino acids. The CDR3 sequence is CASSMFGGRTEAFF. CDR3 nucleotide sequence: TGTGCCAGTAGTATGTTTGGGGGCCGAACTGAAGCTTTCTTT.

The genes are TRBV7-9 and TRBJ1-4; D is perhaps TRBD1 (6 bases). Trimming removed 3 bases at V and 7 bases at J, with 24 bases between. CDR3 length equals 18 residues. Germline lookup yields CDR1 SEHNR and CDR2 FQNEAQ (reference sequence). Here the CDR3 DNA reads TGTGCCAGCAGCTTGGGTTCGCTTCGGGGGGGCGATCGTGAAAAACTGTTTTTT. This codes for CASSLGSLRGGDREKLFF.

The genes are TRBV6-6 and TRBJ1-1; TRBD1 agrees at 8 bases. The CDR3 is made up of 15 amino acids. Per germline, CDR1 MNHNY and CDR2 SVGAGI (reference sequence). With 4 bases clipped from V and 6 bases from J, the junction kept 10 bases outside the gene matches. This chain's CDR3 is CASSSTGARSPEAFF. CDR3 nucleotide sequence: TGTGCCAGCAGTTCGACAGGGGCCAGGAGCCCTGAAGCTTTCTTT.

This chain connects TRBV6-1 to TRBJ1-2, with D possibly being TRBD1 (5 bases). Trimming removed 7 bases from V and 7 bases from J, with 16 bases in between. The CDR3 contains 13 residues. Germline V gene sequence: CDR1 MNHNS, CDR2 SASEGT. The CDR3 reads CASTFPGGVGYTF. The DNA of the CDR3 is TGTGCCAGCACCTTCCCGGGGGGGGTTGGCTACACCTTC.

CDR3 region: CASSLQADPYGYTF. The CDR3 bases are TGTGCCAGCAGCTTACAGGCAGATCCCTATGGCTACACCTTC. The chain recombines TRBV7-2 with TRBJ1-2; D is undetermined. The ends were cut back, 2 bases at V and 4 bases at J, with 11 bases in the middle. The CDR3 has 14 amino acids. Germline CDR1 SGHTA, CDR2 FQGNSA.

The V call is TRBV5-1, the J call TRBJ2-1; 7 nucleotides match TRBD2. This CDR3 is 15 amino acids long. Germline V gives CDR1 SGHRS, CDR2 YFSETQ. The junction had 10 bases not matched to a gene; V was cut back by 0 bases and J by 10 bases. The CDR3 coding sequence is TGCGCCAGCAGCTTGGTAGCGGGCACGACGAGCGAGCAGTTCTTC. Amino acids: CASSLVAGTTSEQFF. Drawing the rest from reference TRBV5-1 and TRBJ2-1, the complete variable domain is KAGVTQTPRYLIKTRGQQVTLSCSPISGHRSVSWYQQTPGQGLQFLFEYFSETQRNKGNFPGRFSGRQFSNSRSEMNVSTLELGDSALYLCASSLVAGTTSEQFFGPGTRLTVL.

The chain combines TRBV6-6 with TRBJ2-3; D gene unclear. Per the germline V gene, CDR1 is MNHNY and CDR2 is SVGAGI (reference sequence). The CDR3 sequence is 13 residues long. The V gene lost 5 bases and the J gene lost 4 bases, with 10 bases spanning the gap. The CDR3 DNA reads TGTGCCAGCAGTCGTCCCCCCGCAGATACGCAGTATTTT. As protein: CASSRPPADTQYF.

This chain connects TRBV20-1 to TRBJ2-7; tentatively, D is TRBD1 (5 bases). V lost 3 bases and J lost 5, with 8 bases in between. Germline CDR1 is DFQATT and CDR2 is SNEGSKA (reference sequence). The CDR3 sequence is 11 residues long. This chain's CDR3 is CSASRQNEQYF. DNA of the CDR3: TGCAGTGCTAGTAGACAGAACGAGCAGTACTTC.

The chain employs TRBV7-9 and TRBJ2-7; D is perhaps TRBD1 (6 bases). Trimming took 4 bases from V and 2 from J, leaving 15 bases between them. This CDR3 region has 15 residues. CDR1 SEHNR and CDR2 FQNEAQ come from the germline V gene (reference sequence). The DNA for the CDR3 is TGTGCCAGCAGCTCCACCGGGACATTTACCTACGAGCAGTACTTC. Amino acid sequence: CASSSTGTFTYEQYF.

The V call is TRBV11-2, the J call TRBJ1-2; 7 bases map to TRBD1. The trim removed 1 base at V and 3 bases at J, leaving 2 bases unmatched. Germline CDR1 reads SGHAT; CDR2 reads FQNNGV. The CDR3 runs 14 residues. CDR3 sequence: CASSLGTGDYGYTF. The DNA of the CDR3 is TGTGCCAGCAGCTTAGGCACAGGGGACTATGGCTACACCTTC.

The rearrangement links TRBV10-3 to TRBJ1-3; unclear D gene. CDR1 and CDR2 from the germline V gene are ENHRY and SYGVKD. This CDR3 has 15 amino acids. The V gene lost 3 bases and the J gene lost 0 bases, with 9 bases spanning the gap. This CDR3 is CAISDMGSSGNTIYF. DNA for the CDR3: TGTGCCATCAGTGATATGGGCTCCTCTGGAAACACCATATATTTT.

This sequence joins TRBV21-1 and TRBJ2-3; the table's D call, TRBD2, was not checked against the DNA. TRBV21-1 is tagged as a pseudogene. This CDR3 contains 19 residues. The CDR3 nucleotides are TGTGCCAGCAGCGAGGGAGGACTAGCGGGAGGCGCCGGTCTCGATACGCAGTATTTT. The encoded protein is CASSEGGLAGGAGLDTQYF.

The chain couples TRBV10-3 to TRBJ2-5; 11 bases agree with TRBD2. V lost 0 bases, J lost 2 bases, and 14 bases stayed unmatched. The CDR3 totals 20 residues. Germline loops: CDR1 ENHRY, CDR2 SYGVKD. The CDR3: CAISESPSGGRGGPQETQYF. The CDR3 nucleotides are TGTGCCATCAGTGAGTCGCCTAGCGGGGGGAGGGGTGGACCTCAAGAGACCCAGTACTTC.

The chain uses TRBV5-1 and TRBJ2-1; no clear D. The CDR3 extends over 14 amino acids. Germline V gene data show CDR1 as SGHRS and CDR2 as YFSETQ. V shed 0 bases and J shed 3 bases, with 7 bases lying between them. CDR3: CASSLGALYNEQFF. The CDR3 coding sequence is TGCGCCAGCAGCTTGGGCGCTCTCTACAATGAGCAGTTCTTC.

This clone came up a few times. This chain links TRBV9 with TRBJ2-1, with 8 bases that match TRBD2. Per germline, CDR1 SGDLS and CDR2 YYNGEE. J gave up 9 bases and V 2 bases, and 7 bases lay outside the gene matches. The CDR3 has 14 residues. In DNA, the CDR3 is TGTGCCAGCAGCGTCTTTGCGGGAGGTGGTGAGCAGTTCTTC. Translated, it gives CASSVFAGGGEQFF.

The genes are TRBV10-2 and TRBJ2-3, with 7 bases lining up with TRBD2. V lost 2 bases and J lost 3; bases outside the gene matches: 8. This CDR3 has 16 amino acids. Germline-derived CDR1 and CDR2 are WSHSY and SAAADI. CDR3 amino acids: CASSEKPGGSTDTQYF. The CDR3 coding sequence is TGCGCCAGCAGTGAGAAACCGGGAGGTAGTACAGATACGCAGTATTTT.

The CDR3 DNA sequence: TGTGCCAGCAGTCCCGCCGGGGCGGGAGGGACAGATACGCAGTATTTT. Translation gives CASSPAGAGGTDTQYF. The gene calls are TRBV28 and TRBJ2-3; 9 bases are shared with TRBD2. This CDR3 has 16 amino acids. The ends lost 5 bases at V and 3 bases at J; junction bases unmatched: 9. CDR1 and CDR2 (germline): MDHEN, SYDVKM.

CDR3 sequence (DNA): TGTGCCAGCAGCCGGACTAGCGGACTTCAAGAGACCCAGTACTTC. The encoded protein is CASSRTSGLQETQYF. The rearrangement joins TRBV11-3 to TRBJ2-5, with 10 nucleotides matching TRBD2. CDR1 and CDR2 from the germline V gene are SGHNT and YENEEA. J was trimmed by 2 bases and V by 5 bases; bases with no gene match: 5. This CDR3 comprises 15 residues. The full variable domain, with the rest looked up from reference TRBV11-3 and TRBJ2-5, is EAGVVQSPRYKIIEKKQPVAFWCNPISGHNTLYWYLQNLGQGPELLIRYENEEAVDDSQLPKDRFSAERLKGVDSTLKIQPAELGDSAVYLCASSRTSGLQETQYFGPGTRLLVL.

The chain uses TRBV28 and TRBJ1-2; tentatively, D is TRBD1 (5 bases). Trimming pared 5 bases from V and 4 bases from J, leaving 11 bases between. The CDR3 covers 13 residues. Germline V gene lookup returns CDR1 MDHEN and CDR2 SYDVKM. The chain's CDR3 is CASSQTGGYGYTF. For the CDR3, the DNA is TGTGCCAGCAGTCAAACCGGGGGCTATGGCTACACCTTC.

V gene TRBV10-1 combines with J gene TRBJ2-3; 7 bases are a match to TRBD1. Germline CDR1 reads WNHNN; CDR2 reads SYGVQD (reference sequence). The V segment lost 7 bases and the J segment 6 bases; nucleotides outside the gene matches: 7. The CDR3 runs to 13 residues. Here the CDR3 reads CASNPPGQDTQYF. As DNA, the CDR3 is TGCGCCAGCAACCCCCCGGGACAGGATACGCAGTATTTT.

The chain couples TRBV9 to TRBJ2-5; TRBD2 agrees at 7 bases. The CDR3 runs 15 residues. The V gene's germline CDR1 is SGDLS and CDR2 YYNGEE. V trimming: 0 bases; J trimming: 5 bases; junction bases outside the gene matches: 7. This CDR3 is CASSVGGASGETQYF. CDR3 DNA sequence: TGTGCCAGCAGCGTAGGAGGTGCTAGCGGCGAGACCCAGTACTTC.

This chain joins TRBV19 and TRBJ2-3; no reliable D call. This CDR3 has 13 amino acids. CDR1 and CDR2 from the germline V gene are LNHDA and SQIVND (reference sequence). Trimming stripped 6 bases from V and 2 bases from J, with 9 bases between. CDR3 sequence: CASSESYTDTQYF. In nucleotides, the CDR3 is TGTGCCAGTAGCGAAAGCTACACAGATACGCAGTATTTT.

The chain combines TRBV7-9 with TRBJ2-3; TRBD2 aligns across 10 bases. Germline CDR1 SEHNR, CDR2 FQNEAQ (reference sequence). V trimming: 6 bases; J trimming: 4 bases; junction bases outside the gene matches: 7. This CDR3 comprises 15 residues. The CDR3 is CASSYSSGSADTQYF. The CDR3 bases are TGTGCCAGCAGTTATTCTAGCGGGAGCGCAGATACGCAGTATTTT.

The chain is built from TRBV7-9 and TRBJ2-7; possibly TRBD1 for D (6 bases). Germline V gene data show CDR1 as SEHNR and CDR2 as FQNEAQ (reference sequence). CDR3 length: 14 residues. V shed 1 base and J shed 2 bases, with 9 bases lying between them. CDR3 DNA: TGTGCCAGCAGCTTAGGGACAGATCCCTACGAGCAGTACTTC. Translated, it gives CASSLGTDPYEQYF.